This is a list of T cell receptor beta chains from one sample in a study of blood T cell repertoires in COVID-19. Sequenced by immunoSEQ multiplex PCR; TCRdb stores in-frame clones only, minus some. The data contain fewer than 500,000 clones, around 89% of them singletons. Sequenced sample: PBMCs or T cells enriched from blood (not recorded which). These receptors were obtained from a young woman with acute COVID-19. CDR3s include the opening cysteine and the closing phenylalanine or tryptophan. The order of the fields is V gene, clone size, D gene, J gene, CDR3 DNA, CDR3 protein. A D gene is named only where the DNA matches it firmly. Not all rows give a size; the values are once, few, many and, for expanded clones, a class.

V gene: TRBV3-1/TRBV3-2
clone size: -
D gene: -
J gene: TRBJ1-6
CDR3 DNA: TGTGCCAGCAGCCAAGATTGGCCGGGATCCTATAATTCACCCCTCCACTTT
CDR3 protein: CASSQDWPGSYNSPLHF

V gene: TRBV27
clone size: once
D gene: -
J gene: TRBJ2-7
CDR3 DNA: TGTGCCAGCCGACAGGTTGATCTCTACGAGCAGTACTTC
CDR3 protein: CASRQVDLYEQYF

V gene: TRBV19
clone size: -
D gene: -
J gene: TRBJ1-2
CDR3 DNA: TGTGCCGCCCGGGGAGGGAACTATGGCTACACCTTC
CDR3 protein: CAARGGNYGYTF

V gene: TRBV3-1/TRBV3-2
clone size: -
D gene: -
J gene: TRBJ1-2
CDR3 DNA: TGTGCCAGCAGCCCGCCAGGGGACTATGGCTACACCTTC
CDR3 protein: CASSPPGDYGYTF

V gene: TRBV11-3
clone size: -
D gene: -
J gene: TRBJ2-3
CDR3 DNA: TGTGCCAGCAGCTGGGGCCCTAGCACAGATACGCAGTATTTT
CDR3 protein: CASSWGPSTDTQYF

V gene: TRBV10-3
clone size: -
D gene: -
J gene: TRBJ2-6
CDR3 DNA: TGTGCCATCAGTGAGCGTCACAGAACCGGGGCCAACGTCCTGACTTTC
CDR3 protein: CAISERHRTGANVLTF

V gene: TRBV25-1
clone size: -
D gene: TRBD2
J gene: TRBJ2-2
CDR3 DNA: TGTGCCAGCAGAGATTTGACTAGCGGGACCACCGGGGAGCTGTTTTTT
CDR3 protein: CASRDLTSGTTGELFF

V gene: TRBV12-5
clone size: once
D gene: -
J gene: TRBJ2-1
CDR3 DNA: TGTGCTAGTGGTTCCCCCAACTCGCCGGAGCAGTTCTTC
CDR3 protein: CASGSPNSPEQFF

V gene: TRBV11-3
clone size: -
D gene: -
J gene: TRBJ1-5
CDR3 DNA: TGTGCCAGAGATATCCACCAGGTAGGCAATCAGCCCCAGCATTTT
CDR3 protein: CARDIHQVGNQPQHF

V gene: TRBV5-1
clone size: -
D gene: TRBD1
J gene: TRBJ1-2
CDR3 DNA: TGCGCCAGCAGCCGCGGGACAGTGTACACCTTC
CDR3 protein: CASSRGTVYTF

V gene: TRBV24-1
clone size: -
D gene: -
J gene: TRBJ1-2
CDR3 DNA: TGTGCCACCAGTGAGTTTACAGGAGGGGGCTACACCTTC
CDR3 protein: CATSEFTGGGYTF

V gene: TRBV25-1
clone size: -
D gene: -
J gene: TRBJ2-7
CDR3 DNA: TGTGCCAGCAGTGAATCGCTAACCTACGAGCAGTACTTC
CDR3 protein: CASSESLTYEQYF

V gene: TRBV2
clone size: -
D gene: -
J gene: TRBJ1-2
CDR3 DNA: TGTGCCAGCAGCGCAGGGATTGGTGACTATGGCTACACCTTC
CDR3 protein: CASSAGIGDYGYTF

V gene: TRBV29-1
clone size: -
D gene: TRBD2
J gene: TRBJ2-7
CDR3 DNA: TGCAGCGCCAAGCTAGCGGGACAAAGCTACGAGCAGTACTTC
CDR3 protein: CSAKLAGQSYEQYF

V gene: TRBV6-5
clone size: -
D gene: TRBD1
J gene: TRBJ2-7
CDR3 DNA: TGTGCCAGCAGTTACTCGAGAGGGACAGGGTACGAGCAGTACTTC
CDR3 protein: CASSYSRGTGYEQYF

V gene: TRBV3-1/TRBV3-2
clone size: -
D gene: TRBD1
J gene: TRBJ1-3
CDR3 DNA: TGTGCCAGCAGCCAAGTTCTCCGGTCAGGGGGCTCTGGAAACACCATATATTTT
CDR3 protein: CASSQVLRSGGSGNTIYF

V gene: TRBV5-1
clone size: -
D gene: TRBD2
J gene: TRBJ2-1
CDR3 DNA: TGCGCCAGCAGCTGGACTAGCGGGGGCGTCAAGGAGCAGTTCTTC
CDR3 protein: CASSWTSGGVKEQFF

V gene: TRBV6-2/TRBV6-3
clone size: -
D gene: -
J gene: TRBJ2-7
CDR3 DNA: TGTGCCAGCAGTGACGACAGTTTCCTGGGCGAGCAGTACTTC
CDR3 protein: CASSDDSFLGEQYF

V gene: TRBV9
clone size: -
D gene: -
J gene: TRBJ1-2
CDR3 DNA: TGTGCCAGCAGCCCCCGGGAGGCGGCACGGGGCTACACCTTC
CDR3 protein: CASSPREAARGYTF

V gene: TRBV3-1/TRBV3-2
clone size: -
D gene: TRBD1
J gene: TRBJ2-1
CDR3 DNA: TGTGCCAGCAGCCTGGACAGGGGGCATAGTTCCTACAATGAGCAGTTCTTC
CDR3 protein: CASSLDRGHSSYNEQFF

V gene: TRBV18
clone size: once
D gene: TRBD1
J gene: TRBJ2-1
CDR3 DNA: TGTGCCAGCTCTCCCGTGGGACAGGACCTCAATGAGCAGTTCTTC
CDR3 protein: CASSPVGQDLNEQFF

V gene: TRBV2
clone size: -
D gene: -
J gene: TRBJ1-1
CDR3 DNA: TGTGCCAGCAGTGAATGGACAGTGAACACTGAAGCTTTCTTT
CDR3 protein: CASSEWTVNTEAFF

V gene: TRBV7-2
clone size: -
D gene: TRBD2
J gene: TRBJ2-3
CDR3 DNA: TGTGCCAGCAGCTTAGTGCGGGGGGTGGCAGATACGCAGTATTTT
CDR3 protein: CASSLVRGVADTQYF

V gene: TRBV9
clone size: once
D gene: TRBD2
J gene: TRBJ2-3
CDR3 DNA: TGTGCCAGCAGCGTAGGAGAGCGGGGGGACAAACCAGATACGCAGTATTTT
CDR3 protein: CASSVGERGDKPDTQYF

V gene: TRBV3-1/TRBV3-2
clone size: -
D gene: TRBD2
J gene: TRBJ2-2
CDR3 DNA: TGTGCCAGCAGCCAATTCGGGGGGACCGGGGAGCTGTTTTTT
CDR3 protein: CASSQFGGTGELFF

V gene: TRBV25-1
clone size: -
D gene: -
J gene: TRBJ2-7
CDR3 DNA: TGTGCCAGCAGTGATCAGGAAGCCTACGAGCAGTACTTC
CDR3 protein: CASSDQEAYEQYF

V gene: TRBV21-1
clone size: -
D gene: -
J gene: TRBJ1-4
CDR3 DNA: TGTGCCAGCAGCCGAAAGTGGGCGACAGGGGGCCCAACTAATGAAAAACTGTTTTTT
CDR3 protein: CASSRKWATGGPTNEKLFF

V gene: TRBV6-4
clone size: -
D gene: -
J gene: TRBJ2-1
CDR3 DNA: TGTGCCAGCAGTGGCTGGGGACATAGCTCCTACAATGAGCAGTTCTTC
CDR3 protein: CASSGWGHSSYNEQFF

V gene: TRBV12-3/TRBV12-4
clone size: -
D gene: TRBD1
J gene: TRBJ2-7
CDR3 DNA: TGTGCCAGCAGGCGGACAGGTGTTGGGGAGCAGTACTTC
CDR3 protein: CASRRTGVGEQYF

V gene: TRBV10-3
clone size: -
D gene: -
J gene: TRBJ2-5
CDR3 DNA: TGTGCCACCACCCAGCGAGAGACCCAGTACTTC
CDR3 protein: CATTQRETQYF

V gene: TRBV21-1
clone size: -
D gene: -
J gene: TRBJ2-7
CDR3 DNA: TGTGCCAGCAGCCCACGGGACAGACAGTACGAGCAGTACTTC
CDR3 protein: CASSPRDRQYEQYF

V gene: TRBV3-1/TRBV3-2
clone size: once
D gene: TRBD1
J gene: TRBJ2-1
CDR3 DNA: TGTGCCAGCAGCCACAGGGGGCCTGCCTACAATGAGCAGTTCTTC
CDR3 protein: CASSHRGPAYNEQFF

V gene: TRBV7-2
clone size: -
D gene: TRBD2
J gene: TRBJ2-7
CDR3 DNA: TGTGCCAGCAGCTTATCCGGGGGGGCAGGCGAGCAGTACTTC
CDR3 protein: CASSLSGGAGEQYF

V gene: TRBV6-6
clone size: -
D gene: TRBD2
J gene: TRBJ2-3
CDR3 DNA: TGTGCCAGCAGTCGCGGGGGGGGGCCCACTAGCACAGATACGCAGTATTTT
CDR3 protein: CASSRGGGPTSTDTQYF

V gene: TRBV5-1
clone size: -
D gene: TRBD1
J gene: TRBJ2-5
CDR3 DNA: TGCGCCAGCAGCTTGTCAGGGGGCGAGACCCAGTACTTC
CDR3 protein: CASSLSGGETQYF

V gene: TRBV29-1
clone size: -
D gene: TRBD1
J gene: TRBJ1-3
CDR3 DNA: TGCAGCGTTGCTACAGGGGGCACCCTCTCTGGAAACACCATATATTTT
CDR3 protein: CSVATGGTLSGNTIYF

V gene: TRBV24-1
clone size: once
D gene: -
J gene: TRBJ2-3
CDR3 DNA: TGTGCCACCAGTGACCCGAGGGCCCGGGGAGCAGATACGCAGTATTTT
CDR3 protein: CATSDPRARGADTQYF